This entry concerns a single T cell receptor (beta chain). Its antigen remains unidentified. This specimen comes from a study of cytomegalovirus exposure and HLA in healthy donors. The study's findings and limits: In a later analysis, HLA-associated TCR beta chains were more clonally expanded than equally common others. Among the CMV-associated chains, three were confirmed in vitro as specific for CMV antigens.

In the PCR, 60 Vbeta and 13 Jbeta primers were used. Data came from immunoSEQ multiplex PCR; TCRdb stores just in-frame clones and leaves some out. This table has around 170,000 clones, roughly 80% appearing once. CDR3 length: 13 residues. Trimming took off 8 bases at V and 4 bases at J, with 17 bases between the two ends. The germline V gene encodes CDR1 SQVTM and CDR2 ANQGSEA. V is TRBV29-1 and J is TRBJ1-2, with D possibly matching TRBD1 (5 bases). Material: PBMCs. The receptor's source is a man aged 45 to 65 in good health and CMV-seronegative. The CDR3 here is CSSRGGDGYGYTF. The CDR3 DNA follows: TGCAGCTCCCGGGGGGGGGATGGCTATGGCTACACCTTC. Full variable domain (rest looked up from reference TRBV29-1 and TRBJ1-2): SAVISQKPSRDICQRGTSLTIQCQVDSQVTMMFWYRQQPGQSLTLIATANQGSEATYESGFVIDKFPISRPNLTFSTLTVSNMSPEDSSIYLCSSRGGDGYGYTFGSGTRLTVV.